This is a list of T cell receptor beta chains from one sample in a study of T cell repertoires in cytomegalovirus infection. The antigens for these receptors are not known. TCRdb redid the calling of the reads with MiXCR, one entry per CDR3 protein. This table holds some 320,000 distinct CDR3 sequences, under 35% found once. Here the sequenced sample was cultured PBMCs, taken from culture after CMV antigen stimulation. These receptors were collected from a human donor in good health (CMV status not recorded). Some clones in this sample may be carry-over from other donors' samples. Both conserved end residues are part of each CDR3. A D gene is named only where the DNA matches it firmly. Clone size is stated in some rows and not others, as once, few, many or a class when expanded.

CDR3 DNA: TGTGCCAGCAGCCGCCCGAGCCTAGCGGGGACCTACGAGCAGTACTTC
CDR3 protein: CASSRPSLAGTYEQYF
CDR3 length: 16
D gene: TRBD2
J gene: TRBJ2-7
V gene: TRBV7-6
clone size: .

CDR3 DNA: TGTGCCAGCAGCTTGGGGACAGGGGTCGGTCAGCCCCAGCATTTT
CDR3 protein: CASSLGTGVGQPQHF
CDR3 length: 15
D gene: TRBD1
J gene: TRBJ1-5
V gene: TRBV7-8
clone size: .

CDR3 DNA: TGTGCCAGCAGCTTTCCCGTCAGGACAGATACGCAGTATTTT
CDR3 protein: CASSFPVRTDTQYF
CDR3 length: 14
D gene: .
J gene: TRBJ2-3
V gene: TRBV5-4
clone size: .

CDR3 DNA: TGTGCCAGCAGTTATGAACAGGGGCGGGCTTTCTTT
CDR3 protein: CASSYEQGRAFF
CDR3 length: 12
D gene: TRBD1
J gene: TRBJ1-1
V gene: TRBV6-8
clone size: few

CDR3 DNA: TGTGCCAGCAGCCCAGGGGGCGGGACCTACGAGCAGTACTTC
CDR3 protein: CASSPGGGTYEQYF
CDR3 length: 14
D gene: TRBD1
J gene: TRBJ2-7
V gene: TRBV7-2
clone size: few

CDR3 DNA: TGCGCCAGCAGCTTGGCTGGGACACTCCTTTACAATGAGCAGTTCTTC
CDR3 protein: CASSLAGTLLYNEQFF
CDR3 length: 16
D gene: .
J gene: TRBJ2-1
V gene: TRBV5-1
clone size: .

CDR3 DNA: TGTGCCAGCAGCCAGCGAGGAGATAGCACAGATACGCAGTATTTT
CDR3 protein: CASSQRGDSTDTQYF
CDR3 length: 15
D gene: .
J gene: TRBJ2-3
V gene: TRBV7-9
clone size: few

CDR3 DNA: TGCAGTGCTAGTATATTTCCCTCAGGGAGCCCACTAGCCAAAAACATTCAGTACTTC
CDR3 protein: CSASIFPSGSPLAKNIQYF
CDR3 length: 19
D gene: .
J gene: TRBJ2-4
V gene: TRBV20-1
clone size: .

CDR3 DNA: TGTGCCAGCAGCGGACCAGCGGGAGGGTTATACGAGCAGTACTTC
CDR3 protein: CASSGPAGGLYEQYF
CDR3 length: 15
D gene: TRBD2
J gene: TRBJ2-7
V gene: TRBV11-2
clone size: .

CDR3 DNA: TGCAGTGCTAGTCTTCCCTCTAACTATGGCTACACCTTC
CDR3 protein: CSASLPSNYGYTF
CDR3 length: 13
D gene: .
J gene: TRBJ1-2
V gene: TRBV20-1
clone size: .